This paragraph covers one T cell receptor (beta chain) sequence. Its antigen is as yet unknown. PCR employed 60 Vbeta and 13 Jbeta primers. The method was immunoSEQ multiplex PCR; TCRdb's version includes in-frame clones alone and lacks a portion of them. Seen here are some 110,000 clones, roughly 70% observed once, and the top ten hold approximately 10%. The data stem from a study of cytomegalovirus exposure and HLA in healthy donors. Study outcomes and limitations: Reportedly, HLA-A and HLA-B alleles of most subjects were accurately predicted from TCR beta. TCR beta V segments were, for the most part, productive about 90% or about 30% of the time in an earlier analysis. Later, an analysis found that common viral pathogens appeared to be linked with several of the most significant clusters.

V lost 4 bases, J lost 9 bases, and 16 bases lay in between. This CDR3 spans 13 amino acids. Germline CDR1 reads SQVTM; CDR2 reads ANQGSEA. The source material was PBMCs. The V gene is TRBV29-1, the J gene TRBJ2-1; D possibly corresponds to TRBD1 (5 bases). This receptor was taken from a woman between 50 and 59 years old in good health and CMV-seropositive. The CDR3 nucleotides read TGCAGCGTTGGGCTGACTCAGGGTGTTGAGCAGTTCTTC. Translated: CSVGLTQGVEQFF.